This T cell receptor beta chain was identified in a study of blood T cell repertoires in COVID-19. This clone was recorded only once. The CDR3 loop spans 12 amino acids. Germline V gene data show CDR1 as LNHDA and CDR2 as SQIVND (reference sequence). Trimming shortened V by 3 bases and J by 5 bases, and 5 bases separated the two germline ends. Sequencing used immunoSEQ multiplex PCR; TCRdb keeps in-frame clones, though not all of them. Found here are approximately 140,000 clones, roughly 88% of them singletons; the top ten hold 10%. The gene calls are TRBV19 and TRBJ2-1; D unresolved. This TCR was recovered from a man aged 60 to 75 with active or convalescent COVID-19. Sample: peripheral blood. This chain's CDR3 is CASSIRDNEQFF. The CDR3 nucleotides read TGTGCCAGTAGTATCCGGGACAATGAGCAGTTCTTC. Full variable domain (missing parts from reference TRBV19 and TRBJ2-1): DGGITQSPKYLFRKEGQNVTLSCEQNLNHDAMYWYRQDPGQGLRLIYYSQIVNDFQKGDIAEGYSVSREKKESFPLTVTSAQKNPTAFYLCASSIRDNEQFFGPGTRLTVL.